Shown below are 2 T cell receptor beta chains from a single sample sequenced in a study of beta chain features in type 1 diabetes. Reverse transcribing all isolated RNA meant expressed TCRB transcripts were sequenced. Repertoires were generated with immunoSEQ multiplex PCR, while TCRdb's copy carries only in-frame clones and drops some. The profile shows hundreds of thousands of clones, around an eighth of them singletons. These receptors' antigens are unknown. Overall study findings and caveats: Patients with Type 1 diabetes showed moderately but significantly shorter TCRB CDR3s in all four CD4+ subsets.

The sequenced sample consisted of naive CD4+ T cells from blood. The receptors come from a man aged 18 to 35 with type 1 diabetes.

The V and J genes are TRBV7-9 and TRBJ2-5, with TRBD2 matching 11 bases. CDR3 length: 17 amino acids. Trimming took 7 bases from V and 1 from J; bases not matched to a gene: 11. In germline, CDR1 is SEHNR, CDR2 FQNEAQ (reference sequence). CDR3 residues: CASTLGTSGGLQETQYF. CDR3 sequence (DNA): TGTGCCAGCACCCTGGGGACTAGCGGAGGACTCCAAGAGACCCAGTACTTC.

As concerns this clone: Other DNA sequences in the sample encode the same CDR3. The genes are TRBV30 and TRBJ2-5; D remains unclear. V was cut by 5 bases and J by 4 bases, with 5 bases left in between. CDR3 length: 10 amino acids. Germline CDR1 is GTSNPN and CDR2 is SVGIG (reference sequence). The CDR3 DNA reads TGTGCCTGGTCTAGAGAGACCCAGTACTTC. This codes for CAWSRETQYF.